What follows are 12 T cell receptor beta chains derived from one specimen sequenced in a study of shared clonotypes between healthy human individuals. Assay: immunoSEQ multiplex PCR; the TCRdb copy retains only in-frame clones and omits some. The sample lists approximately 500,000 clones, about 75% occurring once. What was sequenced was PBMCs. Receptor source: a woman between 35 and 50 years old in good health. Some clones in this sample may be carry-over from other donors' samples.

Only a few counts were recorded for this clone. The chain couples TRBV2 to TRBJ1-2; 9 bases fit TRBD1. V dropped 4 bases and J dropped 4; count of bases not matched to a gene: 4. The CDR3 runs to 14 residues. The germline V gene has CDR1 SNHLY and CDR2 FYNNEI. The CDR3 protein is CASSGEGQGYGYTF. CDR3 nucleotide sequence: TGTGCCAGCAGTGGAGAGGGACAGGGCTATGGCTACACCTTC. Looking up the rest from reference TRBV2 and TRBJ1-2 gives the full variable domain: EPEVTQTPSHQVTQMGQEVILRCVPISNHLYFYWYRQILGQKVEFLVSFYNNEISEKSEIFDDQFSVERPDGSNFTLKIRSTKLEDSAMYFCASSGEGQGYGYTFGSGTRLTVV.

The chain couples TRBV5-1 to TRBJ2-5, with 7 bases identical to TRBD1. The CDR3 sequence is 14 residues long. The trim removed 0 bases at V and 2 bases at J, leaving 1 base unmatched. CDR1 and CDR2 from the germline V gene are SGHRS and YFSETQ. The CDR3 sequence is CASSLDRGQETQYF. The CDR3, as DNA: TGCGCCAGCAGCTTGGACAGGGGACAAGAGACCCAGTACTTC.

V and J are TRBV7-9 and TRBJ2-7; 9 nucleotides align to TRBD2. The CDR3 has 13 amino acids. CDR1 and CDR2 from the germline V gene are SEHNR and FQNEAQ (reference sequence). The junction had 8 bases not matched to a gene; V was cut back by 5 bases and J by 9 bases. The CDR3, as DNA: TGTGCCAGCAGCAACCCGGGACTAGCAGCGCAGTACTTC. Amino acids: CASSNPGLAAQYF.

The chain joins TRBV4-1 to TRBJ1-6; no firm D call. The germline CDR1 and CDR2 sequences are MGHRA and YSYEKL. The CDR3 has 16 amino acids. V dropped 1 base and J dropped 4 bases, with 11 bases sitting between them. CDR3 sequence reads: CASSQGSRPYNSPLHF. The CDR3 DNA is TGCGCCAGCAGCCAAGGCTCGCGACCGTATAATTCACCCCTCCACTTT.

As concerns this clone: It may be a read error: a sequence one base away is much more abundant. This chain links TRBV4-2 with TRBJ2-5, with D unresolved. Deletions cut 0 bases from V and 4 bases from J, with 3 bases between. The CDR3 has 12 amino acids. CDR1 and CDR2 (germline): LGHNA, YNFKEQ. The CDR3, as DNA: TGTGCCAGCAGCCAAGATACAGAGACCCAGTACTTC. Translating gives CASSQDTETQYF.

The chain couples TRBV5-1 to TRBJ2-7; TRBD2 matches at 8 bases. Losses at the gene ends were 4 bases for V and 2 bases for J; bases not matched to a gene: 8. This CDR3 has 15 residues. Per germline, CDR1 SGHRS and CDR2 YFSETQ. CDR3 coding DNA: TGCGCCAGCAGCCCGGGGGGGCGGGTGGCCTACGAGCAGTACTTC. Protein product: CASSPGGRVAYEQYF.

The chain has TRBV25-1 and TRBJ1-5; D not resolved. The CDR3 has 14 residues. Per germline, CDR1 MGHDK and CDR2 SYGVNS. Trimming took 5 bases from V and 2 from J, leaving 10 bases between them. CDR3 protein: CASSLKGGNQPQHF. Here the CDR3 DNA reads TGTGCCAGCAGTCTCAAGGGTGGCAATCAGCCCCAGCATTTT.

This rearrangement joins TRBV6-1 to TRBJ2-5; D perhaps matches TRBD2 (6 bases). CDR3 size: 14 residues. Trimming pared 7 bases from V and 1 base from J, leaving 13 bases between. The germline CDR1 and CDR2 sequences are MNHNS and SASEGT. CDR3 DNA: TGTGCCAGCATCAGAATGGGGGGCCAAGAGACCCAGTACTTC. Encoded protein: CASIRMGGQETQYF.

This clone was seen more than once but under ten times. The chain has TRBV28 and TRBJ1-1; D remains ambiguous. This CDR3 comprises 17 residues. The germline V gene encodes CDR1 MDHEN and CDR2 SYDVKM. The ends were cut back, 5 bases at V and 4 bases at J, with 23 bases in the middle. This CDR3 is CASSKGLTIMSATEAFF. The CDR3 nucleotides are TGTGCCAGCAGTAAGGGCCTGACAATCATGTCGGCCACTGAAGCTTTCTTT.

The V call is TRBV2, the J call TRBJ2-5; either TRBD1 or TRBD2 may supply D (5 bases each). The CDR3 contains 14 residues. Trimming left V 4 bases short and J 5 bases short, with 14 bases between. The V gene's germline CDR1 is SNHLY and CDR2 FYNNEI. The chain's CDR3 is CASSVFRGVETQYF. The CDR3 nucleotides are TGTGCCAGCAGTGTTTTTAGAGGGGTGGAGACCCAGTACTTC.

The chain employs TRBV15 and TRBJ2-1; 8 nucleotides match TRBD1. CDR1 and CDR2 from the germline V gene are LNHNV and YYDKDF (reference sequence). This CDR3 contains 15 residues. Trimming removed 0 bases from V and 7 bases from J; junction bases left unmatched: 5. This CDR3 reads CATSRERTGGNEQFF. The CDR3 coding sequence is TGTGCCACCAGCAGAGAGAGAACAGGGGGGAATGAGCAGTTCTTC.

The sample holds one count of this clone. The CDR3 coding sequence is TGCAGTGCTTACATCGACTATGGCTACACCTTC. Translated: CSAYIDYGYTF. The chain is built from TRBV20-1 and TRBJ1-2; no clear D. V lost 5 bases, J lost 3 bases, and 7 bases lay in between. Germline-derived CDR1 and CDR2 are DFQATT and SNEGSKA (reference sequence). CDR3 length equals 11 residues.